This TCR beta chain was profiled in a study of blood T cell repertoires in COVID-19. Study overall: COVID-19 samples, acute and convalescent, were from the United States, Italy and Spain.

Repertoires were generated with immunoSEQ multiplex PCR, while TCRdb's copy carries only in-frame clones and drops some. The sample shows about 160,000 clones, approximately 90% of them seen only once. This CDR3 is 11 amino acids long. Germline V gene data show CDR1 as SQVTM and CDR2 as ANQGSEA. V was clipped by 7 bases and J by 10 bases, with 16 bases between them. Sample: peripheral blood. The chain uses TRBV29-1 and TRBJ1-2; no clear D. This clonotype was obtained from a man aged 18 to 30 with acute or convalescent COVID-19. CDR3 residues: CSGGTLAVYTF. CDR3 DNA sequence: TGCAGCGGTGGCACCCTCGCCGTCTACACCTTC.